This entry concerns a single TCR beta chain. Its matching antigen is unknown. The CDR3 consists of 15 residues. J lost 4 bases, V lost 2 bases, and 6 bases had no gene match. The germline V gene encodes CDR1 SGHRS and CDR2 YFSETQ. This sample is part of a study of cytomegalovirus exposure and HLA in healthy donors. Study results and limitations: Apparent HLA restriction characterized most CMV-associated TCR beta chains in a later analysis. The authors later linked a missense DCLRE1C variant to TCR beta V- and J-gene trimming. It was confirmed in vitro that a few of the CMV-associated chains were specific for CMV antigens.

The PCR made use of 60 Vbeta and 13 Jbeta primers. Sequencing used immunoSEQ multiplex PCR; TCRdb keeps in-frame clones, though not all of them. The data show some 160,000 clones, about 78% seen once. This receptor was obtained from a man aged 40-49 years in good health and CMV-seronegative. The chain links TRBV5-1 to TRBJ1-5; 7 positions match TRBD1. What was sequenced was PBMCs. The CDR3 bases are TGCGCCAGCAGCTTAGGGGGCTCGGGAAATCAGCCCCAGCATTTT. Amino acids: CASSLGGSGNQPQHF.